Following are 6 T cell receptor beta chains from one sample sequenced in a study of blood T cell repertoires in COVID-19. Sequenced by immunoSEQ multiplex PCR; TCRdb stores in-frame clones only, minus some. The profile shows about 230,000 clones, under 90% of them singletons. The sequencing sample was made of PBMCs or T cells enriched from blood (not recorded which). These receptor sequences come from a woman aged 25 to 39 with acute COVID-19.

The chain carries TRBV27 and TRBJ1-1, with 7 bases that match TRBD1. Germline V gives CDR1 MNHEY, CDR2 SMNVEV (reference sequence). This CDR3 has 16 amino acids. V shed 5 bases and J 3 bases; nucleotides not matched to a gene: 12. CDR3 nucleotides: TGTGCCAGCAGTCTCAGGACAGTACAGGGGTACACTGAAGCTTTCTTT. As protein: CASSLRTVQGYTEAFF.

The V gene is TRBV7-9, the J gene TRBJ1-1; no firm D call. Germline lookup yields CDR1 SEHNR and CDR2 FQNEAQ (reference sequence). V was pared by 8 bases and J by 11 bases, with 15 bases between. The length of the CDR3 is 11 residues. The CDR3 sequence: CASGSPPRAFF. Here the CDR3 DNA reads TGTGCCAGCGGGTCCCCCCCGCGGGCTTTCTTT.

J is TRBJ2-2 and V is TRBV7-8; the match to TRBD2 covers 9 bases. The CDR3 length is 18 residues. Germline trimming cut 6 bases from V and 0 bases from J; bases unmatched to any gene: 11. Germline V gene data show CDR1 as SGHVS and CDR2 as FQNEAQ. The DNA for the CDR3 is TGTGCCAGCAGTACAATAGTTAGCGGGGGATCGAACACCGGGGAGCTGTTTTTT. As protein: CASSTIVSGGSNTGELFF. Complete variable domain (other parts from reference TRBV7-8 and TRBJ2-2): GAGVSQSPRYKVAKRGQDVALRCDPISGHVSLFWYQQALGQGPEFLTYFQNEAQLDKSGLPSDRFFAERPEGSVSTLKIQRTQQEDSAVYLCASSTIVSGGSNTGELFFGEGSRLTVL.

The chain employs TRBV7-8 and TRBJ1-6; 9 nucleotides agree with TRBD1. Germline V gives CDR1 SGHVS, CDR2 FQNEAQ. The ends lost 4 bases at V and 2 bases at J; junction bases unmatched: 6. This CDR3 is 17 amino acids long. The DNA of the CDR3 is TGTGCCAGCAGCTCAAAGACAGGGGGAACCTATAATTCACCCCTCCACTTT. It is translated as CASSSKTGGTYNSPLHF. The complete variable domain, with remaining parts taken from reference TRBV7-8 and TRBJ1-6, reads GAGVSQSPRYKVAKRGQDVALRCDPISGHVSLFWYQQALGQGPEFLTYFQNEAQLDKSGLPSDRFFAERPEGSVSTLKIQRTQQEDSAVYLCASSSKTGGTYNSPLHFGNGTRLTVT.

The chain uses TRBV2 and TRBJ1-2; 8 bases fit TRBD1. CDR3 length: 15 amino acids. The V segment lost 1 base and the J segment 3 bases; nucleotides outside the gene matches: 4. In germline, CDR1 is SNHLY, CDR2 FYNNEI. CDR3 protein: CASSEGRGQDYGYTF. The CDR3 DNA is TGTGCCAGCAGTGAAGGCCGGGGACAGGACTATGGCTACACCTTC. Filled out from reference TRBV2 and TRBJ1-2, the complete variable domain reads EPEVTQTPSHQVTQMGQEVILRCVPISNHLYFYWYRQILGQKVEFLVSFYNNEISEKSEIFDDQFSVERPDGSNFTLKIRSTKLEDSAMYFCASSEGRGQDYGYTFGSGTRLTVV.

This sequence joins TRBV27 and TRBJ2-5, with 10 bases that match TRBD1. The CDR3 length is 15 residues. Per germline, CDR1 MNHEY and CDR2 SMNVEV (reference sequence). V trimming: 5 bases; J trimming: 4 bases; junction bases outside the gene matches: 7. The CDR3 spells CASSPGQGWGETQYF. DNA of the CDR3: TGTGCCAGCAGTCCGGGACAGGGGTGGGGAGAGACCCAGTACTTC.